A single sample is the source of the 5 T cell receptor beta chains below, sequenced in a study of CD8 T cells in ankylosing spondylitis. Overall study results and limits: Blood of patients with ankylosing spondylitis appeared to be characterized by a TCR beta motif of 8 or 9 highly homologous variants.

These receptors lack a known antigen. TCRdb reprocessed the 5' RACE reads with MiXCR, giving one entry per CDR3 protein. The sample yields more than 500,000 distinct CDR3 sequences, 5.3% seen once. The specimen was blood, either unsorted or a sorted T cell fraction (not recorded which). These receptors were obtained from a male donor with ankylosing spondylitis.

This clonotype was seen repeatedly, ten times or more. The rearrangement uses TRBV28 and TRBJ2-3; 9 bases are a match to TRBD2. Germline values: CDR1 MDHEN, CDR2 SYDVKM. V lost 2 bases and J lost 2; bases outside the gene matches: 8. CDR3 size: 17 residues. The CDR3 sequence: CASSLKTRLAVTDTQYF. The CDR3 DNA is TGTGCCAGCAGTTTAAAAACGCGACTAGCGGTCACAGATACGCAGTATTTT.

This clonotype appeared many times. The genes are TRBV5-1 and TRBJ2-1; possibly TRBD1 for D (6 bases). Trimming removed 3 bases at V and 4 bases at J, with 14 bases between. Germline CDR1 SGHRS, CDR2 YFSETQ. CDR3 size: 15 residues. DNA of the CDR3: TGCGCCAGCAGCTCCCAGACAGGCCCATACAATGAGCAGTTCTTC. It encodes CASSSQTGPYNEQFF.

This clonotype came up many times. The genes are TRBV7-2 and TRBJ2-6; D unclear. The V end was cut by 5 bases, the J end by 0 bases, with 14 bases between. Germline values: CDR1 SGHTA, CDR2 FQGNSA. The CDR3 is made up of 17 amino acids. The CDR3 coding sequence is TGTGCCAGCAGCCGACTTGTCCTTAGCTCTGGGGCCAACGTCCTGACTTTC. Amino acid sequence: CASSRLVLSSGANVLTF.

This clonotype was picked up many times. The genes are TRBV7-9 and TRBJ2-7; TRBD1 or TRBD2 may be the D gene (7 bases each). CDR3 length equals 13 residues. Between the trimmed V and J ends, which lost 7 bases and 3 bases, there was a span of 13 bases. Per germline, CDR1 SEHNR and CDR2 FQNEAQ (reference sequence). The DNA of the CDR3 is TGTGCCAGCACCCCAGGGGGGGTCTACGAGCAGTACTTC. It codes for CASTPGGVYEQYF.

J is TRBJ2-1 and V is TRBV28; unclear D gene. Looked up from germline, CDR1 is MDHEN and CDR2 is SYDVKM. V was trimmed by 1 base and J by 7 bases, leaving 8 bases between them. CDR3 length equals 13 residues. The CDR3 DNA reads as TGTGCCAGCAGTTTATTTCAGCGAAATGAGCAGTTCTTC. It codes for CASSLFQRNEQFF.